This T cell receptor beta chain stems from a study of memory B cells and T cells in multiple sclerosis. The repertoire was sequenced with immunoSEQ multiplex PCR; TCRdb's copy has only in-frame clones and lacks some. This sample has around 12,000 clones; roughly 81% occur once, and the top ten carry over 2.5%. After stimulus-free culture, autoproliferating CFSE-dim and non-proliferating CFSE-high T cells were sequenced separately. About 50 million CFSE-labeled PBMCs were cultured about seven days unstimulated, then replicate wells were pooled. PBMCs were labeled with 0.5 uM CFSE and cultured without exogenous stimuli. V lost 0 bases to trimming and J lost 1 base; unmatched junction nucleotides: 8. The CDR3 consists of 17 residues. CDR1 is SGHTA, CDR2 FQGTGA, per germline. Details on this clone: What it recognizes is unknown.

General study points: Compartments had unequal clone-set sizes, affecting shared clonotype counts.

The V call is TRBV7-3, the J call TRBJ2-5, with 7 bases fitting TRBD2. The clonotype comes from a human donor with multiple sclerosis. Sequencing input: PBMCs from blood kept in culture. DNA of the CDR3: TGTGCCAGCAGCTTAACGCGGGGGTCGGGGTTCCAAGAGACCCAGTACTTC. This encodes CASSLTRGSGFQETQYF.